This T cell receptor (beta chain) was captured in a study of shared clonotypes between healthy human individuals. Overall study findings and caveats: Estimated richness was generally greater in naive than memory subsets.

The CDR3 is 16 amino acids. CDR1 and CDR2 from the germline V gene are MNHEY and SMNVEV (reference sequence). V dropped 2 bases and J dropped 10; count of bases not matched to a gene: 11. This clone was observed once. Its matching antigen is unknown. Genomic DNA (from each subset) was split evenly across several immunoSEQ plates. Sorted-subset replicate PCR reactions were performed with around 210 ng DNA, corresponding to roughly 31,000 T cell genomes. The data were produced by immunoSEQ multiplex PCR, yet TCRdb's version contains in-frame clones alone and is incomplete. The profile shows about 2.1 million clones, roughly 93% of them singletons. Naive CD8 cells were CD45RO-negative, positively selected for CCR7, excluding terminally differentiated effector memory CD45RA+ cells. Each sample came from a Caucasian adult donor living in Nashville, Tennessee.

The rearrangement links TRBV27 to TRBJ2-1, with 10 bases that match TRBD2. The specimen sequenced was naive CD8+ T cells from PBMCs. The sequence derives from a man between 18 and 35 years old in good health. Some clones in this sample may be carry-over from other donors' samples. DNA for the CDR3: TGTGCCAGCAGTTTAGCCGGCGGTAGCGGGAGGCCGGAGCAGTTCTTC. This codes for CASSLAGGSGRPEQFF.